The 21 T cell receptor beta chains presented below share a single source sample, sequenced in a study of OX40 agonist ivuxolimab in advanced cancers. Clones were sequenced by immunoSEQ multiplex PCR, and TCRdb holds only the in-frame ones, with some missing. This repertoire shows about 23,000 clones, 84% found once; its top ten account for approximately 13%. The sequencing here drew on CD4+ or CD8+ T cells sorted from blood, taken in a trial of the OX40 agonist ivuxolimab. The receptor source for this set is an adult with an advanced solid tumor such as melanoma, head and neck, liver or kidney cancer.

The chain is built from TRBV9 and TRBJ1-1; no clear D. The CDR3 runs 13 residues. The germline V and J ends were trimmed by 4 bases and 7 bases, with 14 bases remaining between them. Germline assignment: CDR1 SGDLS and CDR2 YYNGEE. The CDR3 loop reads CASSPEPHLEAFF. DNA for the CDR3: TGTGCCAGCAGCCCCGAGCCGCACCTTGAAGCTTTCTTT.

The chain links TRBV6-1 to TRBJ2-7; the D is unclear. Germline V CDR1 and CDR2: MNHNS, SASEGT. This CDR3 spans 12 amino acids. Trimming cost V 5 bases and J 3 bases, with 8 bases left between them. The CDR3 loop reads CASSPQNYEQYF. DNA of the CDR3: TGTGCCAGCAGTCCTCAAAACTACGAGCAGTACTTC.

The J gene is TRBJ2-6, the V gene TRBV27; weak D call: TRBD1 (6 bases). V was cut by 6 bases and J by 0 bases, with 12 bases left in between. Germline CDR1 and CDR2: MNHEY and SMNVEV (reference sequence). This CDR3 spans 16 amino acids. CDR3 nucleotides: TGTGCCAGCAGCTTAACAGGGTACTCTGGGGCCAACGTCCTGACTTTC. This gives the protein CASSLTGYSGANVLTF.

This clone was recorded a few times. The chain has TRBV5-6 and TRBJ2-2; 14 nucleotides line up with TRBD2. The CDR3 length is 18 residues. CDR1 and CDR2 (germline): SGHDT, YYEEEE. V trimming: 2 bases; J trimming: 5 bases; junction bases outside the gene matches: 8. CDR3 in DNA: TGTGCCAGCAGCTTAGGGACTAGCGGGAGTCCGCGGACCGGGGAGCTGTTTTTT. It specifies CASSLGTSGSPRTGELFF. Together with reference TRBV5-6 and TRBJ2-2, the CDR3 gives the full variable domain: DAGVTQSPTHLIKTRGQQVTLRCSPKSGHDTVSWYQQALGQGPQFIFQYYEEEERQRGNFPDRFSGHQFPNYSSELNVNALLLGDSALYLCASSLGTSGSPRTGELFFGEGSRLTVL.

The rearrangement uses TRBV6-6 and TRBJ1-1; D is possibly TRBD1 (5 bases). V lost 2 bases and J lost 8, with 18 bases in between. The CDR3 has 15 amino acids. The V gene's germline CDR1 is MNHNY and CDR2 SVGAGI (reference sequence). CDR3 amino acids: CASSYDGRAYIEAFF. The CDR3 DNA reads TGTGCCAGCAGTTACGATGGCAGGGCGTATATCGAAGCTTTCTTT.

The chain combines TRBV11-2 with TRBJ2-1, with unresolved D. There are 14 residues in the CDR3. V shed 2 bases and J shed 4 bases, with 9 bases lying between them. CDR1 is SGHAT and CDR2 is FQNNGV in the germline V gene. The CDR3 bases are TGTGCCAGCAGCTTAATAGCACCTTACAATGAGCAGTTCTTC. The encoded protein is CASSLIAPYNEQFF.

J is TRBJ1-1 and V is TRBV27; D unresolved. Germline V gives CDR1 MNHEY, CDR2 SMNVEV (reference sequence). Deletions cut 5 bases from V and 1 base from J, with 11 bases between. This CDR3 is built from 14 residues. The CDR3 sequence is CASSRFQPNTEAFF. The CDR3 coding sequence is TGTGCCAGCAGTAGGTTTCAGCCGAACACTGAAGCTTTCTTT.

The chain recombines TRBV7-6 with TRBJ1-5, with a weak D call TRBD1 (6 bases). CDR3 length: 14 amino acids. Trimming shortened V by 5 bases and J by 3 bases, and 11 bases separated the two germline ends. Germline CDR1 and CDR2: SGHVS and FNYEAQ. The CDR3 DNA is TGTGCCAGCAGCCCCGGGACACACAATCAGCCCCAGCATTTT. It translates to CASSPGTHNQPQHF.

The genes are TRBV6-5 and TRBJ1-1, with D possibly matching TRBD1 (6 bases). Germline CDR1 is MNHEY and CDR2 is SVGAGI. V gave up 7 bases and J gave up 0 bases, with 12 bases separating them. The CDR3 has 14 amino acids. CDR3 coding DNA: TGTGCCAGCATGGTAGGACAGATGAACACTGAAGCTTTCTTT. It translates to CASMVGQMNTEAFF.

The chain employs TRBV10-3 and TRBJ1-2, with 8 bases identical to TRBD1. V lost 2 bases, J lost 4 bases, and 12 bases stayed unmatched. This CDR3 region has 17 residues. Per the germline V gene, CDR1 is ENHRY and CDR2 is SYGVKD. This CDR3 is CAISEPDPDRERYGYTF. For the CDR3, the DNA is TGTGCCATCAGTGAGCCGGACCCGGACAGGGAGCGCTATGGCTACACCTTC.

The chain has TRBV9 and TRBJ1-1, with 11 bases fitting TRBD1. CDR3 length: 14 residues. Trimming removed 4 bases from V and 6 bases from J; junction bases left unmatched: 5. Germline CDR1 is SGDLS and CDR2 is YYNGEE. The DNA of the CDR3 is TGTGCCAGCAGCCCAGGACAGGGGGCCTCTGAAGCTTTCTTT. Residues: CASSPGQGASEAFF.

The genes are TRBV6-1 and TRBJ1-6; no firm D call. V lost 5 bases and J lost 8, with 10 bases in between. Germline CDR1 reads MNHNS; CDR2 reads SASEGT. CDR3 length: 13 amino acids. The DNA for the CDR3 is TGTGCCAGCAGTTATGGGGTGGATTCACCCCTCCACTTT. Translation gives CASSYGVDSPLHF.

The CDR3 loop is CATSKRPLGQAGETQYF. DNA of the CDR3: TGTGCCACCAGCAAAAGACCCCTGGGACAGGCGGGAGAGACCCAGTACTTC. The V call is TRBV15, the J call TRBJ2-5; 8 positions match TRBD1. Germline V lookup: CDR1 LNHNV, CDR2 YYDKDF (reference sequence). V shed 4 bases, J shed 4 bases, and the junction held 14 bases outside the gene matches. CDR3 size: 17 residues.

This chain joins TRBV6-6 and TRBJ1-1; 8 bases line up with TRBD1. The J segment lost 4 bases and the V segment lost 4 bases, leaving 5 bases of the junction unmatched. The germline V gene has CDR1 MNHNY and CDR2 SVGAGI (reference sequence). This CDR3 region has 14 residues. The CDR3 spells CASSLGQGGTEAFF. The CDR3 DNA reads TGTGCCAGCAGTTTAGGACAGGGAGGCACTGAAGCTTTCTTT.

The rearrangement joins TRBV6-5 to TRBJ2-1; D gene unclear. The CDR3 is 13 amino acids. V dropped 6 bases and J dropped 8 bases, with 14 bases sitting between them. The germline CDR1 and CDR2 sequences are MNHEY and SVGAGI. The DNA for the CDR3 is TGTGCCAGCAGAGACACAACCTGGGATGAGCAGTTCTTC. Its protein product is CASRDTTWDEQFF.

The rearrangement links TRBV14 to TRBJ2-7, with D possibly matching TRBD2 (5 bases). This CDR3 spans 14 amino acids. CDR1 SGHDN and CDR2 FVKESK come from the germline V gene. V was shortened by 4 bases and J by 6 bases, with 16 bases between the two germline ends. Written as DNA, the CDR3 is TGTGCCAGCAGCCTCACTAGGGCCCTTGGCGAGCAGTACTTC. It encodes CASSLTRALGEQYF.

The gene calls are TRBV27 and TRBJ2-7; D is uncertain. Trimming removed 3 bases at V and 2 bases at J, with 11 bases between. From germline, CDR1 is MNHEY and CDR2 SMNVEV (reference sequence). This CDR3 spans 14 amino acids. This chain's CDR3 is CASSFSARAYEQYF. The CDR3 region has the DNA TGTGCCAGCAGTTTTTCGGCCAGAGCCTACGAGCAGTACTTC.

The rearrangement joins TRBV2 to TRBJ1-2; D is uncertain. This CDR3 spans 10 amino acids. Germline CDR1 SNHLY, CDR2 FYNNEI. Trimming shortened V by 4 bases and J by 6 bases, and 3 bases separated the two germline ends. DNA for the CDR3: TGTGCCAGCAGTGGGAATGGCTACACCTTC. As protein: CASSGNGYTF.

This chain uses TRBV14 with TRBJ2-7; no clear D. V was cut by 3 bases and J by 0 bases, with 18 bases left in between. The CDR3 extends over 17 amino acids. Germline CDR1 and CDR2: SGHDN and FVKESK. CDR3 DNA: TGTGCCAGCAGCCAGGAACCTCGGAGATGGGACTCCTACGAGCAGTACTTC. Residues: CASSQEPRRWDSYEQYF.

The V call is TRBV27, the J call TRBJ2-5, with 7 bases lining up with TRBD2. The V gene's germline CDR1 is MNHEY and CDR2 SMNVEV (reference sequence). The J segment lost 4 bases and the V segment lost 4 bases, leaving 9 bases of the junction unmatched. The CDR3 has 15 residues. Written as DNA, the CDR3 is TGTGCCAGCAGTTGGCTCGGGGGGTTCAGAGAGACCCAGTACTTC. Residues: CASSWLGGFRETQYF.

This chain connects TRBV2 to TRBJ2-5; D is uncertain. The CDR3 has 11 residues. Germline values: CDR1 SNHLY, CDR2 FYNNEI. Trimming took off 7 bases at V and 5 bases at J, with 8 bases between the two ends. This chain's CDR3 is CASILRETQYF. CDR3 nucleotides: TGTGCCAGCATATTGAGGGAGACCCAGTACTTC. Full variable domain (missing parts from reference TRBV2 and TRBJ2-5): EPEVTQTPSHQVTQMGQEVILRCVPISNHLYFYWYRQILGQKVEFLVSFYNNEISEKSEIFDDQFSVERPDGSNFTLKIRSTKLEDSAMYFCASILRETQYFGPGTRLLVL.